This TCR beta chain is from a study of blood T cells in healthy people across ages. Study outcomes and limitations: Long-lived donors carried more naive CD4+ cells and greater diversity than aged donors.

Through a sample-barcoded 5' primer and a J-beta primer mix, a second PCR was run for roughly 6 to 12 cycles. Tags on each cDNA molecule came from a template-switch adaptor with 12 random nucleotides. TCRdb re-called the 5' RACE reads through MiXCR, storing one row per CDR3 protein. The repertoire holds about 640,000 distinct CDR3 sequences, with around three fifths as singletons. The CDR3 loop spans 13 amino acids. Germline CDR1 is MNHNY and CDR2 is SVGAGI (reference sequence). V was shortened by 2 bases and J by 6 bases, with 8 bases between the two germline ends. As for this clonotype: No antigen is known for it.

The TCR originated in a man aged 55 to 70 in good health. The rearrangement links TRBV6-6 to TRBJ2-1; D gene unclear. Sequenced input: blood. DNA for the CDR3: TGTGCCAGCAGTTACGGGCGCCCCAATGAGCAGTTCTTC. Translating it yields CASSYGRPNEQFF.